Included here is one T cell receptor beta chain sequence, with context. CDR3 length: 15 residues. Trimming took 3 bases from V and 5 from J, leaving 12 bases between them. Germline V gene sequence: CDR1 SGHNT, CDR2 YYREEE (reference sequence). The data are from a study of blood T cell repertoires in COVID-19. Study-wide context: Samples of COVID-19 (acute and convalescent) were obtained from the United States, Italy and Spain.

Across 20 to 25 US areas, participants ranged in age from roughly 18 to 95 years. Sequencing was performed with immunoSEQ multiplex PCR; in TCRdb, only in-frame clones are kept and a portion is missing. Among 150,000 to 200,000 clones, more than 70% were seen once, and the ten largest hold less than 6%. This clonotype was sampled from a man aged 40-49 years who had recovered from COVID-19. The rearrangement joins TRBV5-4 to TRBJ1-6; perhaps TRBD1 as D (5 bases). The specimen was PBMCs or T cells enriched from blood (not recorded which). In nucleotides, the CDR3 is TGTGCCAGCAGCTACCGGACACCTGATAATTCACCCCTCCACTTT. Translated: CASSYRTPDNSPLHF. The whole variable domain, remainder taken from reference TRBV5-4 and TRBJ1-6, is ETGVTQSPTHLIKTRGQQVTLRCSSQSGHNTVSWYQQALGQGPQFIFQYYREEENGRGNFPPRFSGLQFPNYSSELNVNALELDDSALYLCASSYRTPDNSPLHFGNGTRLTVT.